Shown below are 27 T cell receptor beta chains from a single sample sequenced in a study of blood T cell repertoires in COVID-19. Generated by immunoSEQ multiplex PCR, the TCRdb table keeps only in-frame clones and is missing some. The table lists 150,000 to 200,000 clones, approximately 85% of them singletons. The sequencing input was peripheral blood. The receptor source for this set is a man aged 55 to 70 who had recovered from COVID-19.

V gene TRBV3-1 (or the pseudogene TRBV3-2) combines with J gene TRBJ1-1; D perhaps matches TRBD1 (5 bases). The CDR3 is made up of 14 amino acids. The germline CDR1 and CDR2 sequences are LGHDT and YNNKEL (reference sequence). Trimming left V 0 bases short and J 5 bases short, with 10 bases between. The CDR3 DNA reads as TGTGCCAGCAGCCAAGATCAGGGCAATACTGAAGCTTTCTTT. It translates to CASSQDQGNTEAFF.

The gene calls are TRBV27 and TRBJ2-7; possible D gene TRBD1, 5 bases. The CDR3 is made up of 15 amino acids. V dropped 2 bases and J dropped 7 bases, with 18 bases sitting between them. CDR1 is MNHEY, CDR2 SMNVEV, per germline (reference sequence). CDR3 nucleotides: TGTGCCAGCAGTTTAGGGGCAGGCGGTCTCGGGGAGCAGTACTTC. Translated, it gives CASSLGAGGLGEQYF.

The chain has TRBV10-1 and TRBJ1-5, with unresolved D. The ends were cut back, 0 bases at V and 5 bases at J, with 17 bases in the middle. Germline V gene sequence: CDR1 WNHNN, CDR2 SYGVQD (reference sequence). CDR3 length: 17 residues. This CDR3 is CASSESTRGGHYQPQHF. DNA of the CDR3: TGCGCCAGCAGTGAGTCGACTCGAGGCGGCCATTATCAGCCCCAGCATTTT.

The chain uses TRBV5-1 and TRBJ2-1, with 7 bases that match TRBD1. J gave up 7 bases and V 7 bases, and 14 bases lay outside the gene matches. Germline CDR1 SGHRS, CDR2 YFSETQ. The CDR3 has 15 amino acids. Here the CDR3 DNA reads TGCGCCAGCGGTCCACAGGGGTCGTCGCTTAATGAGCAGTTCTTC. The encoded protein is CASGPQGSSLNEQFF.

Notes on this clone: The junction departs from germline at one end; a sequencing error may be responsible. CDR3 amino acids: CASSYSIQGKIF. The DNA of the CDR3 is TGTGCCAGCAGTTACTCGATACAGGGGAAAATCTTT. The chain joins TRBV6-6 to TRBJ1-1; 7 nucleotides match TRBD1. The germline V gene encodes CDR1 MNHNY and CDR2 SVGAGI (reference sequence). There are 12 residues in the CDR3.

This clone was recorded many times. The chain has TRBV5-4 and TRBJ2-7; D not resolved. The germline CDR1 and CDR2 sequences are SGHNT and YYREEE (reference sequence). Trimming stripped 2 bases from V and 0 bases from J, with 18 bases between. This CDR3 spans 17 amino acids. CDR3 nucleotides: TGTGCCAGCAGCTTCCCCTCAGGTCTGGTGGGCTCCTACGAGCAGTACTTC. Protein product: CASSFPSGLVGSYEQYF.

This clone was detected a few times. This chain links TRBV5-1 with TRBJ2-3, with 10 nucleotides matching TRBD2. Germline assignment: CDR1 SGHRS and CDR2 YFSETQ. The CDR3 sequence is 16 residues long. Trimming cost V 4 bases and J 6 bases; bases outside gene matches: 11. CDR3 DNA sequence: TGCGCCAGCAGCCCCGGGACTAGCGACAAAGGGGATACGCAGTATTTT. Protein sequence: CASSPGTSDKGDTQYF.

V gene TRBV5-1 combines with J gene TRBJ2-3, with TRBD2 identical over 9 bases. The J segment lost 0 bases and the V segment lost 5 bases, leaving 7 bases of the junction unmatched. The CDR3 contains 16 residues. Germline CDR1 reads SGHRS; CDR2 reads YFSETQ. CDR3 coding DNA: TGCGCCAGCAGAAGGTCTAGCGGGGTTAGCACAGATACGCAGTATTTT. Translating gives CASRRSSGVSTDTQYF.

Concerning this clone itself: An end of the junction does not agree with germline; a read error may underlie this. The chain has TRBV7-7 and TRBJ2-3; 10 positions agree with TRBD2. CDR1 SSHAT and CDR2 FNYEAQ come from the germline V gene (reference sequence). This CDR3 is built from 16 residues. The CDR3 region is CASSSGIAGGKDTQYF. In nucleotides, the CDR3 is TGTGCTAGCAGCTCGGGGATAGCGGGGGGCAAAGATACGCAGTATTTT. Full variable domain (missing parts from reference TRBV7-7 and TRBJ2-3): GAGVSQSPRYKVTKRGQDVTLRCDPISSHATLYWYQQALGQGPEFLTYFNYEAQPDKSGLPSDRFSAERPEGSISTLTIQRTEQRDSAMYRCASSSGIAGGKDTQYFGPGTRLTVL.

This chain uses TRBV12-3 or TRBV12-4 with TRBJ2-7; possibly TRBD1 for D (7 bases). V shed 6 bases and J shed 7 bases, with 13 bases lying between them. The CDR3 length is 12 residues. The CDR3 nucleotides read TGTGCCAGCAGGGGCAGGGGGGAGGAGCAGTACTTC. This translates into CASRGRGEEQYF.

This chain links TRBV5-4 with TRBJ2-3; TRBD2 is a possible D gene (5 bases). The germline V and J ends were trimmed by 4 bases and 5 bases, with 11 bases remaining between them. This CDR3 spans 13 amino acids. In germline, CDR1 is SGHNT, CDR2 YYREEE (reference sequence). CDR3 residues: CASSPVGRDTQYF. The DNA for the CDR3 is TGTGCCAGCAGCCCCGTTGGGAGAGATACGCAGTATTTT.

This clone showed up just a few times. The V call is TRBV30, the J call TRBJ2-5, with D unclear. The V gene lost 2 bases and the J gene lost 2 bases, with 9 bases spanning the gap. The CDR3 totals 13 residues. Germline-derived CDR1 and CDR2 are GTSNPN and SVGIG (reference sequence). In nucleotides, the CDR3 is TGTGCCTGGAGTACTTACTTTCAAGAGACCCAGTACTTC. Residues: CAWSTYFQETQYF.

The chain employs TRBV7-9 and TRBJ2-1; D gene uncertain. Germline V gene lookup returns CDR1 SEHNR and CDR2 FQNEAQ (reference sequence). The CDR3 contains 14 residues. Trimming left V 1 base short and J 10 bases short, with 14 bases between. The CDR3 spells CASSLVDMPIEQFF. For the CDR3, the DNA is TGTGCCAGCAGCTTAGTTGACATGCCGATCGAGCAGTTCTTC.

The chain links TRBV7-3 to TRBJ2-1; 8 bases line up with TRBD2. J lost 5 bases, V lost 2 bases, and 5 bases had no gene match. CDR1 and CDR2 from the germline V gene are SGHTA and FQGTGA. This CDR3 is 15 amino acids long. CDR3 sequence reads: CASSLGSGVDNEQFF. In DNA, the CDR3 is TGTGCCAGCAGCTTAGGTAGCGGGGTAGACAATGAGCAGTTCTTC.

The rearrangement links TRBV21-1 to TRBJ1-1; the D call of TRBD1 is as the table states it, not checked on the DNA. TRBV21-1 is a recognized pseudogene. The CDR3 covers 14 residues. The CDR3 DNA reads TGTGCCAGCAGCAGGGGACAGGGCGGCTCCGAAGCTTTCTTT. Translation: CASSRGQGGSEAFF.

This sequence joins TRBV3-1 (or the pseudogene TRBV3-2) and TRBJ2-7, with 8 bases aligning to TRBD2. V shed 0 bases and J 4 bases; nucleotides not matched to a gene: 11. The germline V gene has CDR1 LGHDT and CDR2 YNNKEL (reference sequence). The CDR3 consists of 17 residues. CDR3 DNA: TGTGCCAGCAGCCAAGATCCACGGGGGGGCCTAAGATACGAGCAGTACTTC. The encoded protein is CASSQDPRGGLRYEQYF.

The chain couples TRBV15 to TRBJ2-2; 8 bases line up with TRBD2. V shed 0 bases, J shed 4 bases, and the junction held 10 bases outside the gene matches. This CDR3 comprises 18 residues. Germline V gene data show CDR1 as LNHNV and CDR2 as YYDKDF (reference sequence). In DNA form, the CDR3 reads TGTGCCACCAGCAGAGATAGTTTGGGGGCGGGGGGCACCGGGGAGCTGTTTTTT. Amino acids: CATSRDSLGAGGTGELFF. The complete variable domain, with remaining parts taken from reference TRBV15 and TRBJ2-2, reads DAMVIQNPRYQVTQFGKPVTLSCSQTLNHNVMYWYQQKSSQAPKLLFHYYDKDFNNEADTPDNFQSRRPNTSFCFLDIRSPGLGDTAMYLCATSRDSLGAGGTGELFFGEGSRLTVL.

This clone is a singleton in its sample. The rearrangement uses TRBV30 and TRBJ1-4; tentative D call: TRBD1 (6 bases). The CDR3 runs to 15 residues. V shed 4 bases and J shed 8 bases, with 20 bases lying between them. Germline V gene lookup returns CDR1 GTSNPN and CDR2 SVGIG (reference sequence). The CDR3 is CAWNGQVAGEEKLFF. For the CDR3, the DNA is TGTGCCTGGAATGGCCAGGTGGCAGGGGAAGAAAAACTGTTTTTT.

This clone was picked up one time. CDR3 loop: CASSSGQGSFDEQFF. The CDR3 bases are TGTGCCAGCAGCTCAGGACAGGGGAGTTTTGATGAGCAGTTCTTC. The chain is built from TRBV11-3 and TRBJ2-1; 9 bases are a match to TRBD1. CDR3 size: 15 residues. Looked up from germline, CDR1 is SGHNT and CDR2 is YENEEA. V shed 4 bases, J shed 8 bases, and the junction held 9 bases outside the gene matches. Based on the CDR3 plus reference TRBV11-3 and TRBJ2-1, the full variable domain is EAGVVQSPRYKIIEKKQPVAFWCNPISGHNTLYWYLQNLGQGPELLIRYENEEAVDDSQLPKDRFSAERLKGVDSTLKIQPAELGDSAVYLCASSSGQGSFDEQFFGPGTRLTVL.

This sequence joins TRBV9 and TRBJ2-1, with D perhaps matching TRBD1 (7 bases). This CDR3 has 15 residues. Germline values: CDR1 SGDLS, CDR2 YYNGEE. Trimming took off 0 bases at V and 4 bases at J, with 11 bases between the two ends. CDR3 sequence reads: CASSVAGGQYNEQFF. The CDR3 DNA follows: TGTGCCAGCAGCGTAGCAGGGGGGCAGTACAATGAGCAGTTCTTC.

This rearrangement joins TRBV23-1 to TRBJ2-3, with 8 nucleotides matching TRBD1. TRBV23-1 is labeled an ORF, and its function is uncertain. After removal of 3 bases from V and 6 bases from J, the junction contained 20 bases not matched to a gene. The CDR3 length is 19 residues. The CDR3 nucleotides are TGCGCCAGCAGTCAGCAGTCAATAAGCTGGACAGGGCTAGGGGATACGCAGTATTTT. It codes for CASSQQSISWTGLGDTQYF.

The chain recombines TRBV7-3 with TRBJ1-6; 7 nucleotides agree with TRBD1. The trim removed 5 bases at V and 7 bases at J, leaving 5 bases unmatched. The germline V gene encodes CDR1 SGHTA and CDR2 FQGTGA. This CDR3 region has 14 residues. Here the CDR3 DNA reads TGTGCCAGCAGCGTTACAGGGGTGAATTCACCCCTCCACTTT. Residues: CASSVTGVNSPLHF.

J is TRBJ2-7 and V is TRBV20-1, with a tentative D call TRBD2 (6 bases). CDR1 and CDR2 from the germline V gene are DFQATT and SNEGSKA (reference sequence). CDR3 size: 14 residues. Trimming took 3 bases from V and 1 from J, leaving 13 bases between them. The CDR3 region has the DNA TGCAGTGCTAGTAATTTCGGGGGATCCTACGAGCAGTACTTC. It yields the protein CSASNFGGSYEQYF.

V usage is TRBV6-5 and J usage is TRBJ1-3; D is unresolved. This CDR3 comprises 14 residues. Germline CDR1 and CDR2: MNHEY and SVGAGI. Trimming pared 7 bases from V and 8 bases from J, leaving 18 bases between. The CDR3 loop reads CASTRFGEGDTIYF. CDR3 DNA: TGTGCCAGCACCCGCTTTGGTGAGGGTGACACCATATATTTT.

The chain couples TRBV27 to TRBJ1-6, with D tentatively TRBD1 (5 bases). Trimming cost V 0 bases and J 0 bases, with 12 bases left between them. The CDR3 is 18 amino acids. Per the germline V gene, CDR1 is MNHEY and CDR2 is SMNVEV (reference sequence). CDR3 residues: CASSLSGGSSSYNSPLHF. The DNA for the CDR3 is TGTGCCAGCAGTTTATCGGGGGGTAGTAGCTCCTATAATTCACCCCTCCACTTT.

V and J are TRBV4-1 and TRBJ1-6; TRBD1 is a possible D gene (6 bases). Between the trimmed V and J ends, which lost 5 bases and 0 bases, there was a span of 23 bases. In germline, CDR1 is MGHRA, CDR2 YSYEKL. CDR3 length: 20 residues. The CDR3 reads CASSDSFQGRGASYNSPLHF. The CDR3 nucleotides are TGCGCCAGCAGCGATTCGTTCCAGGGGCGCGGAGCCTCCTATAATTCACCCCTCCACTTT.

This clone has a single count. This chain's CDR3 is CAWTGQITGELFF. CDR3 bases: TGTGCCTGGACCGGACAGATCACCGGGGAGCTGTTTTTT. V is TRBV30 and J is TRBJ2-2; the D gene is possibly TRBD1 (6 bases). This CDR3 is 13 amino acids long. Per germline, CDR1 GTSNPN and CDR2 SVGIG (reference sequence). V was cut by 4 bases and J by 4 bases, with 10 bases left in between.